Described below is a single TCR beta chain sequence and its context. The data stem from a study of blood T cell repertoires in COVID-19. In germline, CDR1 is MNHEY, CDR2 SMNVEV (reference sequence). With V trimmed by 6 bases and J by 4 bases, 3 bases remained unmatched. The CDR3 spans 13 residues. TCRdb keeps only in-frame clones here, not all; method: immunoSEQ multiplex PCR. The top ten clones hold approximately 5% of a sample with hundreds of thousands of clones, around 84% of them seen once. The TCR sequence derives from a man aged 40-49 years who had been exposed to COVID-19. The material sequenced was PBMCs or T cells enriched from blood (not recorded which). The chain recombines TRBV27 with TRBJ2-7, with TRBD2 identical over 10 bases. CDR3 nucleotide sequence: TGTGCCAGCAGCTGGACTAGCGGTTACGAGCAGTACTTC. Protein: CASSWTSGYEQYF.